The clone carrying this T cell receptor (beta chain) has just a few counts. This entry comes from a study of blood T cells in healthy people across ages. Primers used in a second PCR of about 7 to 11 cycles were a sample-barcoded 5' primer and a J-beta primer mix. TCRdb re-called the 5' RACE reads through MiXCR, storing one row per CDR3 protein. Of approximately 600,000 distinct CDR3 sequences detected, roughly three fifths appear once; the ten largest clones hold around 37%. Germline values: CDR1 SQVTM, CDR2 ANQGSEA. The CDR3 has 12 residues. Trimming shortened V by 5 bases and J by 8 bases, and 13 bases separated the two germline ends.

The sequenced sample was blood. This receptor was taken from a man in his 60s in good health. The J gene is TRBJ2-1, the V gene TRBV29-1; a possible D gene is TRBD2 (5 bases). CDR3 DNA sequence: TGCAGCGTTCGCCATACGAGGGATGAGCAGTTCTTC. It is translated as CSVRHTRDEQFF.